This passage covers 7 T cell receptor beta chains from one sample sequenced in a study of OX40 agonist ivuxolimab in advanced cancers. TCRdb keeps only in-frame clones here, not all; method: immunoSEQ multiplex PCR. The repertoire holds about 26,000 clones, with about 85% as singletons. The sequencing here drew on CD4+ or CD8+ T cells sorted from blood, taken in a trial of the OX40 agonist ivuxolimab. The receptors derive from an adult with an advanced solid tumor such as melanoma, head and neck, liver or kidney cancer.

This chain connects TRBV7-8 to TRBJ2-5; D is uncertain. V dropped 2 bases and J dropped 2 bases, with 9 bases sitting between them. The CDR3 consists of 14 residues. The germline V gene has CDR1 SGHVS and CDR2 FQNEAQ. CDR3 nucleotides: TGTGCCAGCAGCTTACATGGATTACAAGAGACCCAGTACTTC. It is translated as CASSLHGLQETQYF.

The chain joins TRBV6-1 to TRBJ2-7; maybe TRBD1 (6 bases). Trimming pared 9 bases from V and 1 base from J, leaving 13 bases between. Germline V lookup: CDR1 MNHNS, CDR2 SASEGT. The CDR3 contains 13 residues. The CDR3 loop reads CASKDRHSYEQYF. The CDR3 DNA follows: TGTGCCAGTAAGGACAGACATTCCTACGAGCAGTACTTC.

The chain is built from TRBV5-4 and TRBJ1-1; tentatively, D is TRBD1 (6 bases). CDR3 size: 14 residues. Germline loops: CDR1 SGHNT, CDR2 YYREEE (reference sequence). V was pared by 2 bases and J by 7 bases, with 15 bases between. CDR3 protein: CASSFWGAHDEAFF. DNA for the CDR3: TGTGCCAGCAGCTTTTGGGGGGCCCACGATGAAGCTTTCTTT.

This chain connects TRBV9 to TRBJ1-1; D gene uncertain. Looked up from germline, CDR1 is SGDLS and CDR2 is YYNGEE. The CDR3 has 14 amino acids. Trimming removed 5 bases from V and 0 bases from J, with 11 bases in between. CDR3 loop: CASSITGMNTEAFF. CDR3 DNA sequence: TGTGCCAGCAGTATTACGGGGATGAACACTGAAGCTTTCTTT. The complete variable domain, with remaining parts taken from reference TRBV9 and TRBJ1-1, reads DSGVTQTPKHLITATGQRVTLRCSPRSGDLSVYWYQQSLDQGLQFLIQYYNGEERAKGNILERFSAQQFPDLHSELNLSSLELGDSALYFCASSITGMNTEAFFGQGTRLTVV.

The V call is TRBV5-1, the J call TRBJ2-2; no clear D. Germline CDR1 and CDR2: SGHRS and YFSETQ. The CDR3 extends over 14 amino acids. V gave up 0 bases and J gave up 2 bases, with 5 bases separating them. The CDR3 reads CASSLGVNTGELFF. The DNA of the CDR3 is TGCGCCAGCAGCTTGGGGGTAAACACCGGGGAGCTGTTTTTT.

The chain joins TRBV4-1 to TRBJ2-5; TRBD2 matches at 7 bases. V lost 4 bases and J lost 5; bases outside the gene matches: 10. The germline V gene has CDR1 MGHRA and CDR2 YSYEKL. The CDR3 is 15 amino acids. CDR3 nucleotide sequence: TGCGCCAGCAGCCTCCTAGCGGTTTTGGGGGAGACCCAGTACTTC. This sequence encodes CASSLLAVLGETQYF.

The rearrangement joins TRBV6-5 to TRBJ1-3, with D hard to call. The CDR3 is made up of 13 amino acids. CDR1 is MNHEY and CDR2 is SVGAGI in the germline V gene. As DNA, the CDR3 is TGTGGTGCGGCGGAAAGCTCTGGAAACACCATATATTTT. Its translation: CGAAESSGNTIYF.